This T cell receptor (beta chain) was obtained from a study of esophageal squamous cell carcinoma under preoperative chemotherapy. This clonotype was counted at least ten times. A much larger clone differs by one base, so this may be a read error. TCRdb re-derived calls from the PCR reads in MiXCR, one entry per CDR3 protein. Of around 6,600 distinct CDR3 sequences detected, 32% appear once; the ten largest clones hold around 15%. Regarding time point: before preoperative PTX-NDP chemotherapy. This receptor was identified in a human donor with esophageal squamous cell carcinoma. The donor label of this sample is uncertain. The sample here was taken from a patient given preoperative chemotherapy.

The CDR3 protein is CASVVDSSYNEQYF. CDR3 in DNA: TGTGCTAGTGTTGTGGACTCCTCCTACAATGAGCAGTACTTC. J is TRBJ2-1 and V is TRBV12-5; the D gene is possibly TRBD2 (5 bases). The better agreement between TRBJ2-7 and the DNA end casts doubt on the J call. Germline CDR1 LGHNT, CDR2 FRNRAP. This CDR3 spans 14 amino acids.